These T cell receptor beta chains were read from a single sample in a study of T-cell reconstitution after alpha-beta-depleted transplantation in children. TCRdb itself ran the PCR reads through MiXCR, one entry per CDR3 protein. This sample has 400,000 to 550,000 distinct CDR3 sequences, with roughly a tenth found just once. The sample in question was PBMCs, obtained before TCRalphabeta/CD19-depleted stem cell transplant. Receptors originate from a child aged 2 to 10 with inherited bone marrow failure, due to receive a stem cell transplant. Each CDR3 is given with its conserved first and last residue. The D gene is left open where the match is weak. Not every row has a clone size; where given, it reads once, few, many or a size class.

CDR3 protein: CASSQDGGNGVETQYF
CDR3 DNA: TGCGCCAGCAGCCAAGATGGAGGAAATGGGGTAGAGACCCAGTACTTC
V gene: TRBV4-3
J gene: TRBJ2-5
clone size: many
D gene: .

CDR3 protein: CATSDPGTGGSTQYF
CDR3 DNA: TGTGCCACCAGTGATCCCGGGACAGGGGGGAGTACGCAGTATTTT
V gene: TRBV24-1
J gene: TRBJ2-3
clone size: many
D gene: TRBD1

CDR3 protein: CASSRQSGGYDTQYF
CDR3 DNA: TGTGCCAGCAGCCGTCAAAGCGGGGGCTACGATACGCAGTATTTT
V gene: TRBV7-9
J gene: TRBJ2-3
clone size: many
D gene: TRBD2

CDR3 protein: CAASQGSNYGYTF
CDR3 DNA: TGTGCCGCCTCACAGGGGTCCAACTATGGCTACACCTTC
V gene: TRBV30
J gene: TRBJ1-2
clone size: once
D gene: TRBD1

CDR3 protein: CASSQGGSQPQHF
CDR3 DNA: TGTGCCAGCAGTCAAGGGGGCTCTCAGCCCCAGCATTTT
V gene: TRBV12-3/TRBV12-4
J gene: TRBJ1-5
clone size: .
D gene: TRBD1

CDR3 protein: CSEAGGNRDGYEQYF
CDR3 DNA: TGCAGTGAAGCGGGGGGTAACCGGGACGGCTACGAGCAGTACTTC
V gene: TRBV20-1
J gene: TRBJ2-7
clone size: few
D gene: TRBD2

CDR3 protein: CASSVAGVNTDTQYF
CDR3 DNA: TGCGCCAGCAGCGTAGCGGGAGTGAACACAGATACGCAGTATTTT
V gene: TRBV10-2
J gene: TRBJ2-3
clone size: .
D gene: TRBD2

CDR3 protein: CSGLGLREVNEQFF
CDR3 DNA: TGCAGCGGGCTGGGACTACGAGAAGTCAATGAGCAGTTCTTC
V gene: TRBV29-1
J gene: TRBJ2-1
clone size: many
D gene: TRBD2

CDR3 protein: CASSKPLSGRETQYF
CDR3 DNA: TGTGCCAGCAGCAAACCCCTGAGCGGGAGAGAGACCCAGTACTTC
V gene: TRBV7-9
J gene: TRBJ2-5
clone size: many
D gene: TRBD2

CDR3 protein: CASSQGQGGNIQYF
CDR3 DNA: TGCGCCAGCAGTCAGGGGCAGGGTGGGAACATTCAGTACTTC
V gene: TRBV5-1
J gene: TRBJ2-4
clone size: few
D gene: .

CDR3 protein: CSASGRPLTDTQYF
CDR3 DNA: TGCAGTGCATCGGGACGTCCACTCACAGATACGCAGTATTTT
V gene: TRBV20-1
J gene: TRBJ2-3
clone size: few
D gene: .

CDR3 protein: CASRYRAGTYNNEQFF
CDR3 DNA: TGTGCCAGCAGGTACCGAGCCGGGACATATAACAATGAGCAGTTCTTC
V gene: TRBV6-2/TRBV6-3
J gene: TRBJ2-1
clone size: .
D gene: .

CDR3 protein: CASSLDTANTGELFF
CDR3 DNA: TGCGCCAGCAGCCTGGACACCGCGAACACCGGGGAGCTGTTTTTT
V gene: TRBV5-1
J gene: TRBJ2-2
clone size: many
D gene: .

CDR3 protein: CASGAGIHQAWHNEQFF
CDR3 DNA: TGTGCCAGCGGGGCCGGGATTCACCAAGCGTGGCACAACGAGCAGTTCTTC
V gene: TRBV6-2/TRBV6-3
J gene: TRBJ2-1
clone size: many
D gene: .

CDR3 protein: CASSLGGQVSYEQYF
CDR3 DNA: TGTGCCAGCAGTTTAGGGGGACAGGTTTCCTACGAGCAGTACTTC
V gene: TRBV12-3/TRBV12-4
J gene: TRBJ2-7
clone size: many
D gene: TRBD1

CDR3 protein: CAISESTRNGNYEQYF
CDR3 DNA: TGTGCCATCAGTGAGTCGACCAGGAACGGGAACTACGAGCAGTACTTC
V gene: TRBV10-3
J gene: TRBJ2-7
clone size: many
D gene: .

CDR3 protein: CASIQGDKRNEQYF
CDR3 DNA: TGTGCCAGCATCCAAGGGGACAAGCGAAACGAGCAGTACTTC
V gene: TRBV4-2
J gene: TRBJ2-7
clone size: many
D gene: .

CDR3 protein: CASSFGQGASETQYF
CDR3 DNA: TGTGCCAGCAGTTTCGGTCAGGGGGCGAGTGAGACCCAGTACTTC
V gene: TRBV12-3/TRBV12-4
J gene: TRBJ2-5
clone size: many
D gene: TRBD1

CDR3 protein: CASRRFPALNTGELFF
CDR3 DNA: TGTGCCAGCCGACGTTTTCCGGCGCTGAACACCGGGGAGCTGTTTTTT
V gene: TRBV7-2
J gene: TRBJ2-2
clone size: many
D gene: .

CDR3 protein: CASADNSGNTIYF
CDR3 DNA: TGTGCCAGCGCGGACAACTCTGGAAACACCATATATTTT
V gene: TRBV6-5
J gene: TRBJ1-3
clone size: many
D gene: .

CDR3 protein: CASSARGREGYTGELFF
CDR3 DNA: TGTGCCAGCAGTGCCCGAGGGCGGGAGGGATACACCGGGGAGCTGTTTTTT
V gene: TRBV12-3/TRBV12-4
J gene: TRBJ2-2
clone size: many
D gene: TRBD2

CDR3 protein: CSAETGERYGYTF
CDR3 DNA: TGCAGCGCTGAGACAGGGGAGAGGTATGGCTACACCTTC
V gene: TRBV29-1
J gene: TRBJ1-2
clone size: many
D gene: TRBD1

CDR3 protein: CASSPRSGASGSEQYF
CDR3 DNA: TGTGCCAGCAGCCCAAGGTCGGGGGCTAGCGGGAGCGAGCAGTACTTC
V gene: TRBV7-2
J gene: TRBJ2-7
clone size: .
D gene: TRBD2

CDR3 protein: CASSLFTLAGYNEQFF
CDR3 DNA: TGCGCCAGCAGCTTGTTTACCCTAGCGGGATACAATGAGCAGTTCTTC
V gene: TRBV5-1
J gene: TRBJ2-1
clone size: few
D gene: TRBD2

CDR3 protein: CSASRGEGYGYTF
CDR3 DNA: TGCAGTGCTAGTCGAGGGGAGGGCTATGGCTACACCTTC
V gene: TRBV20-1
J gene: TRBJ1-2
clone size: many
D gene: .

CDR3 protein: CASSPARGVSDTQYF
CDR3 DNA: TGTGCCAGCTCACCGGCCAGGGGTGTATCAGATACGCAGTATTTT
V gene: TRBV18
J gene: TRBJ2-3
clone size: .
D gene: .

CDR3 protein: CASSSRRALAGAQETQYF
CDR3 DNA: TGTGCCAGCAGCTCCAGGAGGGCACTAGCGGGTGCCCAAGAGACCCAGTACTTC
V gene: TRBV11-2
J gene: TRBJ2-5
clone size: few
D gene: TRBD2

CDR3 protein: CASSQEVWVERDSGANVLTF
CDR3 DNA: TGCGCCAGCAGCCAAGAAGTTTGGGTGGAAAGGGACTCTGGGGCCAACGTCCTGACTTTC
V gene: TRBV4-3
J gene: TRBJ2-6
clone size: many
D gene: .

CDR3 protein: CASARLAGEVTQYF
CDR3 DNA: TGTGCTAGCGCGCGACTAGCGGGAGAGGTGACCCAGTACTTC
V gene: TRBV7-7
J gene: TRBJ2-5
clone size: once
D gene: TRBD2

CDR3 protein: CASSPDGTYHGELFF
CDR3 DNA: TGTGCCAGCAGCCCAGATGGGACTTATCACGGGGAGCTGTTTTTT
V gene: TRBV28
J gene: TRBJ2-2
clone size: .
D gene: .

CDR3 protein: CASSDSLRGLEGATGELFF
CDR3 DNA: TGTGCCAGCAGTGATTCTTTGCGCGGGTTGGAGGGGGCCACCGGGGAGCTGTTTTTT
V gene: TRBV6-4
J gene: TRBJ2-2
clone size: .
D gene: .